What follows are 9 T cell receptor beta chains derived from one specimen sequenced in a study of shared clonotypes between healthy human individuals. The repertoire was sequenced with immunoSEQ multiplex PCR; TCRdb's copy has only in-frame clones and lacks some. The data contain fewer than 2.5 million clones, approximately 93% of them singletons. Sequences were obtained from naive CD4+ T cells from PBMCs. Regarding subset: CD45RA+ positively selected. These receptor sequences come from a man aged 18-30 years in good health. Some clones in this sample may be carry-over from other donors' samples.

The chain carries TRBV9 and TRBJ1-6; D call uncertain. Germline lookup yields CDR1 SGDLS and CDR2 YYNGEE. CDR3 length: 13 residues. V lost 1 base, J lost 6 bases, and 5 bases lay in between. DNA for the CDR3: TGTGCCAGCAGCGTAAATCCTAATTCACCCCTCCACTTT. This translates into CASSVNPNSPLHF.

This clone has a single count. Other DNA sequences in the same sample also yield this CDR3. J is TRBJ1-5 and V is TRBV6-5; TRBD1 matches 10 bases. The V and J ends lost 6 bases and 6 bases, in that order; junction bases with no gene match: 5. CDR3 length: 14 residues. Germline loops: CDR1 MNHEY, CDR2 SVGAGI. The CDR3 DNA follows: TGTGCCAGCAGCGAAGACAGGGGGCGTCAGCCCCAGCATTTT. Translation: CASSEDRGRQPQHF.

This clone appeared a few times. The V call is TRBV29-1, the J call TRBJ2-7, with TRBD1 identical over 10 bases. This CDR3 is built from 15 residues. Per germline, CDR1 SQVTM and CDR2 ANQGSEA. J gave up 4 bases and V 4 bases, and 10 bases lay outside the gene matches. CDR3 DNA: TGCAGCGTTGCCCCCGGGACAGGGGAGGCGTACGAGCAGTACTTC. Encoded protein: CSVAPGTGEAYEQYF.

This rearrangement joins TRBV18 to TRBJ2-2; 8 nucleotides agree with TRBD2. With V trimmed by 3 bases and J by 0 bases, 3 bases remained unmatched. Germline V gene lookup returns CDR1 KGHSH and CDR2 LQKENI. This CDR3 spans 16 amino acids. DNA of the CDR3: TGTGCCAGCTCACCCGGGACTAGGACGAACACCGGGGAGCTGTTTTTT. Its translation is CASSPGTRTNTGELFF. The complete variable domain, with remaining parts taken from reference TRBV18 and TRBJ2-2, reads NAGVMQNPRHLVRRRGQEARLRCSPMKGHSHVYWYRQLPEEGLKFMVYLQKENIIDESGMPKERFSAEFPKEGPSILRIQQVVRGDSAAYFCASSPGTRTNTGELFFGEGSRLTVL.

The V call is TRBV5-8, the J call TRBJ2-7; D might be TRBD1 (5 bases). Trimming took off 2 bases at V and 3 bases at J, with 9 bases between the two ends. Germline V CDR1 and CDR2: SGHTS, YDEGEE. There are 13 residues in the CDR3. The chain's CDR3 is CASSFGHVYEQYF. CDR3 DNA: TGTGCCAGCAGCTTCGGACATGTCTACGAGCAGTACTTC.

The chain links TRBV7-3 to TRBJ2-2; possibly TRBD1 or TRBD2 for D (6 bases each). The germline CDR1 and CDR2 sequences are SGHTA and FQGTGA. Trimming removed 6 bases from V and 4 bases from J, with 12 bases in between. The CDR3 is 14 amino acids. Here the CDR3 reads CASSWGARTGELFF. CDR3 nucleotides: TGTGCCAGCAGTTGGGGGGCGCGCACCGGGGAGCTGTTTTTT.

V usage is TRBV11-2 and J usage is TRBJ2-4, with D tentatively TRBD2 (5 bases). V was cut by 7 bases and J by 0 bases, with 13 bases left in between. This CDR3 contains 15 residues. CDR1 SGHAT and CDR2 FQNNGV come from the germline V gene. CDR3: CASTLRAGAKNIQYF. The CDR3 region has the DNA TGTGCCAGCACCCTCCGGGCGGGAGCCAAAAACATTCAGTACTTC.

This sequence joins TRBV6-6 and TRBJ1-4; D gene ambiguous. Deletions cut 2 bases from V and 8 bases from J, with 12 bases between. The CDR3 extends over 14 amino acids. In germline, CDR1 is MNHNY, CDR2 SVGAGI (reference sequence). CDR3 residues: CASSYVGRGEKLFF. CDR3 nucleotides: TGTGCCAGCAGTTACGTGGGCAGAGGAGAAAAACTGTTTTTT.

A single count supports this clone. This rearrangement joins TRBV19 to TRBJ2-5; 10 nucleotides match TRBD1. The J segment lost 1 base and the V segment lost 2 bases, leaving 7 bases of the junction unmatched. CDR1 is LNHDA and CDR2 is SQIVND in the germline V gene (reference sequence). The CDR3 spans 17 residues. For the CDR3, the DNA is TGTGCCAGTAGTATACTTCCACGGACAGGGGGCCAAGAGACCCAGTACTTC. Translating gives CASSILPRTGGQETQYF.